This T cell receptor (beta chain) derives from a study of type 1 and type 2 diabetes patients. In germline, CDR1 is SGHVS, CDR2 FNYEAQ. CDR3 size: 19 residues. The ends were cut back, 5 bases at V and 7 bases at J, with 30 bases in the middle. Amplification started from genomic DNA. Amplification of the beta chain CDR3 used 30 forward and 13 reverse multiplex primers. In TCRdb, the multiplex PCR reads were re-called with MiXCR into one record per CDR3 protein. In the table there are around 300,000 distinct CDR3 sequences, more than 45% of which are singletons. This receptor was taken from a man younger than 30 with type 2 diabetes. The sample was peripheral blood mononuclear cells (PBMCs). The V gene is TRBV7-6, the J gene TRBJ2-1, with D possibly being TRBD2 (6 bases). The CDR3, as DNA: TGTGCCAGCAGCCCGAGTGTTAAGGATAGCGGAAGTCGGCGGAATGAGCAGTTCTTC. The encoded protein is CASSPSVKDSGSRRNEQFF. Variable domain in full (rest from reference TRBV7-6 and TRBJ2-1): GAGVSQSPRYKVTKRGQDVALRCDPISGHVSLYWYRQALGQGPEFLTYFNYEAQQDKSGLPNDRFSAERPEGSISTLTIQRTEQRDSAMYRCASSPSVKDSGSRRNEQFFGPGTRLTVL.